This TCR beta chain was documented in a study of blood T cells in healthy people across ages. Study-level points and caveats: Both higher diversity and more naive CD4+ cells marked long-lived donors when set against aged donors. Observed TCR beta diversity per million T cells went down as age went up. This fall followed a roughly linear course with age.

The use of a sample-barcoded 5' primer and a J-beta primer mix characterized a second PCR of roughly 7 to 12 cycles. TCRdb re-called the 5' RACE reads with MiXCR, one entry per CDR3 protein. The data hold around 900,000 distinct CDR3 sequences, with just over 50% observed a single time. Germline CDR1 and CDR2: MNHEY and SVGAGI. CDR3 length: 15 residues. Trimming cost V 6 bases and J 5 bases; bases outside gene matches: 7. In its sample, this clonotype was seen a few times. The antigen remains unidentified. The clonotype was recovered from a woman in her sixties in good health. The V gene is TRBV6-5, the J gene TRBJ2-4; TRBD2 agrees at 10 bases. Material: blood. CDR3: CASSSSGRLENIQYF. DNA of the CDR3: TGTGCCAGCAGCAGTAGCGGGAGGCTGGAAAACATTCAGTACTTC.